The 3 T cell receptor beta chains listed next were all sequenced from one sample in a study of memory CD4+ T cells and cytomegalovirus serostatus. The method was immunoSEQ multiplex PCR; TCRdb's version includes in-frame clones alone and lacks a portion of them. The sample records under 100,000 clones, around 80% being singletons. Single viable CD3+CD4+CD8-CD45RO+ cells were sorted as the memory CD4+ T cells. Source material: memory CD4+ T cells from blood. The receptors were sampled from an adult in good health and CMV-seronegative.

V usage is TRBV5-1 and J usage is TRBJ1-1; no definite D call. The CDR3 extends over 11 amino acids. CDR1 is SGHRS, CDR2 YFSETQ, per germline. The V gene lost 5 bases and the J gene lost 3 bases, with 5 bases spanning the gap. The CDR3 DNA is TGCGCCAGCAGTCAGGACACTGAAGCTTTCTTT. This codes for CASSQDTEAFF.

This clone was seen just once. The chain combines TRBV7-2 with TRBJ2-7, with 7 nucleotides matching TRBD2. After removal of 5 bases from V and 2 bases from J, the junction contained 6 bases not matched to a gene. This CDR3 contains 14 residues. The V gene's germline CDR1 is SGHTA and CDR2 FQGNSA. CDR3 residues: CASSIRDYTYEQYF. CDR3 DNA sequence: TGTGCCAGCAGCATCCGGGACTACACCTACGAGCAGTACTTC.

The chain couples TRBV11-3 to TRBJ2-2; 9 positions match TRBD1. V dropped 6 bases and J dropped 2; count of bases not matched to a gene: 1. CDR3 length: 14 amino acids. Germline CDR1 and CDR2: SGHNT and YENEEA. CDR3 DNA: TGTGCCAGCAGGGGACAGGGCAACACCGGGGAGCTGTTTTTT. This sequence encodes CASRGQGNTGELFF.